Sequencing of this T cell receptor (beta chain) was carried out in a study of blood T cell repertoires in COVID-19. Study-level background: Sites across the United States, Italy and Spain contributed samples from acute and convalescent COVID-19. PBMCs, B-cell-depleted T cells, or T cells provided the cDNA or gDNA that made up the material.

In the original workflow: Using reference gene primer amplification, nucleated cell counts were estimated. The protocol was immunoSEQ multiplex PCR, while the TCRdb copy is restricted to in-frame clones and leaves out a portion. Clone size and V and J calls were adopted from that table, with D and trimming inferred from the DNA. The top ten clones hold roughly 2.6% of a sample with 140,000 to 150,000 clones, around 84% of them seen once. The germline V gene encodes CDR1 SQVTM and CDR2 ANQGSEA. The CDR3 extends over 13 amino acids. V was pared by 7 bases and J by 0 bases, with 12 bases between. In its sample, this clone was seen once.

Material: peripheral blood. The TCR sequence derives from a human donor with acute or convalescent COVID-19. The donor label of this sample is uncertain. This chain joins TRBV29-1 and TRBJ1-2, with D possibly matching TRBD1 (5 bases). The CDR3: CSDKGETNYGYTF. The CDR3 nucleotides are TGCAGCGACAAAGGGGAAACTAACTATGGCTACACCTTC. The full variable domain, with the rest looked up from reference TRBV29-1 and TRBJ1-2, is SAVISQKPSRDICQRGTSLTIQCQVDSQVTMMFWYRQQPGQSLTLIATANQGSEATYESGFVIDKFPISRPNLTFSTLTVSNMSPEDSSIYLCSDKGETNYGYTFGSGTRLTVV.